A selection of T cell receptor beta chains follows, all from one sample in a study of shared clonotypes between healthy human individuals. TCRdb's table, derived via immunoSEQ multiplex PCR, lists solely in-frame clones and lacks some. This table holds roughly 570,000 clones, roughly 98% found once. Source material: naive CD8+ T cells sorted from blood. All receptors come from a man under 40 in good health. The CDR3 runs from the conserved cysteine through the conserved F or W. D genes are given only for firm matches. The size of a clone is reported for some rows only, either as once, few or many, or as a class for expanded clones.

CDR3 DNA,CDR3 protein,D gene,V gene,clone size,J gene
TGTGCCAGCAGCTTACCGTTACTCTCCTACGAGCAGTACTTC,CASSLPLLSYEQYF,NA,TRBV7-9,NA,TRBJ2-7
TGTGCCAGCAGTTCTAACCGCGGGGGGTGGTACGAGCAGTACTTC,CASSSNRGGWYEQYF,TRBD2,TRBV6-5,NA,TRBJ2-7
TGCAGCGTGAGAATGGGACAGGCAAACAATGAGCAGTTCTTC,CSVRMGQANNEQFF,TRBD1,TRBV29-1,NA,TRBJ2-1
TGTGCCAGCAGCGTCGAGCTGCGGACTAGACCCAATGAGCAGTTCTTC,CASSVELRTRPNEQFF,TRBD2,TRBV9,NA,TRBJ2-1
TGCAGCGTTCTGTCAGCGGGGTCCTACGAGCAGTACTTC,CSVLSAGSYEQYF,TRBD2,TRBV29-1,NA,TRBJ2-7
TGTGCCAGCAGCTTTGTGAGAGAGAACACTGAAGCTTTCTTT,CASSFVRENTEAFF,NA,TRBV7-8,once,TRBJ1-1
TGTGCCAGCAGCCCCCGTTCGGGCCCCTACGAGCAGTACTTC,CASSPRSGPYEQYF,NA,TRBV7-9,NA,TRBJ2-7
TGTGCCAGCAGTTCCAGGGAGATGAACACTGAAGCTTTCTTT,CASSSREMNTEAFF,NA,TRBV28,NA,TRBJ1-1
TGCGCCAGCAGCCTCTCTCTTTGGAACACTGAAGCTTTCTTT,CASSLSLWNTEAFF,NA,TRBV5-1,NA,TRBJ1-1
TGTGCCAGCAGTCCCAGTTACTCCTACGAGCAGTACTTC,CASSPSYSYEQYF,NA,TRBV6-1,NA,TRBJ2-7
TGTGCCAGCTGGGGGTCCCTCCAAGAGACCCAGTACTTC,CASWGSLQETQYF,NA,TRBV18,once,TRBJ2-5
TGTGCCAGCAGTTACTTAAGGGGCGGGGAGCAGTTCTTC,CASSYLRGGEQFF,NA,TRBV6-5,NA,TRBJ2-1
TGTGCCAGCAGAAGTAGCCCCACAGGGGGCACCACTGAAGCTTTCTTT,CASRSSPTGGTTEAFF,TRBD1,TRBV7-9,NA,TRBJ1-1
TGCGCCAGCAGCGGGGGGACAGGGGCATACGAGCAGTACTTC,CASSGGTGAYEQYF,TRBD1,TRBV5-1,NA,TRBJ2-7
TGTGCCAGCAGCTTCCCCCGACAGGGAGAAGAGACCCAGTACTTC,CASSFPRQGEETQYF,TRBD1,TRBV7-8,once,TRBJ2-5
TGTGCCAGCAGTACGTTGGAGGCAGATACGCAGTATTTT,CASSTLEADTQYF,NA,TRBV27,NA,TRBJ2-3
TGTGCCAGCAGTGTTCAGAGGGGACATTCCTCCTCTGGGGCCAACGTCCTGACTTTC,CASSVQRGHSSSGANVLTF,NA,TRBV6-1,once,TRBJ2-6
TGTGCCAGCAACGAAGAAGTGGACAGGGTCTCATACAATGAGCAGTTCTTC,CASNEEVDRVSYNEQFF,TRBD1,TRBV7-9,NA,TRBJ2-1
TGTGCCACCAAATACAGGTCTGGCTACACCTTC,CATKYRSGYTF,NA,TRBV7-8,NA,TRBJ1-2
TGCGCCAGCAGCTTCGGGACAGGGACCTACGAGCAGTACTTC,CASSFGTGTYEQYF,TRBD1,TRBV5-1,NA,TRBJ2-7
TGTGCCAGCAGACGACTAGCGGGAGGGCCAGGCACAGATACGCAGTATTTT,CASRRLAGGPGTDTQYF,TRBD2,TRBV7-8,NA,TRBJ2-3
TGTGCCACCAGCAGAGATCGAGGGCCCGTCACAGATACGCAGTATTTT,CATSRDRGPVTDTQYF,NA,TRBV15,NA,TRBJ2-3
TGTGCCAGCAGCCGCACTGCGCTGTTGAACACTGAAGCTTTCTTT,CASSRTALLNTEAFF,NA,TRBV7-8,NA,TRBJ1-1
TGTGCCAGCAGCTTGGGGGCCGGGTCCTACGAGCAGTACTTC,CASSLGAGSYEQYF,NA,TRBV5-5,NA,TRBJ2-7
TGTGCCAGCAGCTGGACAGGGGGCGAGACTGAAGCTTTCTTT,CASSWTGGETEAFF,TRBD1,TRBV27,NA,TRBJ1-1
TGCAGCGTTGAAGTTCCGGGGAGGGGAGAGACCCAGTACTTC,CSVEVPGRGETQYF,TRBD2,TRBV29-1,NA,TRBJ2-5
TGTGCTAGCGCCCTCGGGGAGAACACTGAAGCTTTCTTT,CASALGENTEAFF,NA,TRBV7-7,NA,TRBJ1-1
TGTGCCAGCAGCTTGGTGGGGCAGGGGAATGAAAAACTGTTTTTT,CASSLVGQGNEKLFF,NA,TRBV5-4,NA,TRBJ1-4
TGTGCCAGCAGCGCCCGGACCGATAGGGGTGAAAAACTGTTTTTT,CASSARTDRGEKLFF,NA,TRBV7-9,NA,TRBJ1-4
TGCGCCAGCAGTGAGTCAGCAGGATTCGGGGAGACCCAGTACTTC,CASSESAGFGETQYF,NA,TRBV10-2,NA,TRBJ2-5
TGCGCCAGCAGCTTGAGACCGGAGGACTTTGAACACCGGCTTCCCTGGGAGCTGTTTTTT,CASSLRPEDFEHRLPWELFF,NA,TRBV5-1,NA,TRBJ2-2
TGCGCCAGCAGCCAAGATTGGGCGGATAGCTCCTACGAGCAGTACTTC,CASSQDWADSSYEQYF,NA,TRBV4-1,NA,TRBJ2-7
TGTGCCAGCAGTCACGACAGGTGGGCCTACAATGAGCAGTTCTTC,CASSHDRWAYNEQFF,NA,TRBV6-5,NA,TRBJ2-1
TGTGCCAGCAGTTACTTCCCAGAGAGCAATCAGCCCCAGCATTTT,CASSYFPESNQPQHF,NA,TRBV6-6,once,TRBJ1-5
TGTGCCAGCAGTTTGAGTGTTGCCTCTGGAAACACCATATATTTT,CASSLSVASGNTIYF,NA,TRBV27,NA,TRBJ1-3
TGCGCCAGCAGCCCCCTAGTAGCGGGACTAAGCTCCTACAATGAGCAGTTCTTC,CASSPLVAGLSSYNEQFF,TRBD2,TRBV5-1,NA,TRBJ2-1
TGCGCCAGCAGCCCTTGGGGGGACACACAAGAGACCCAGTACTTC,CASSPWGDTQETQYF,NA,TRBV5-1,NA,TRBJ2-5
TGTGCCAGCAGCTTAATCGACAGGGTGCCGTTT,CASSLIDRVPF,TRBD1,TRBV7-9,NA,TRBJ1-4
TGTGCCAGCAGTGTTTTAGGGACAGATACGCAGTATTTT,CASSVLGTDTQYF,NA,TRBV6-1,NA,TRBJ2-3
TGTGCCAGCAGCTTAGTTTATGGGGGATCGAGTATCAATGAGCAGTTCTTC,CASSLVYGGSSINEQFF,NA,TRBV11-2,once,TRBJ2-1
TGTGCCAGCAGCCGAAATAGCGGGGGAAAGGGGAGCACAGATACGCAGTATTTT,CASSRNSGGKGSTDTQYF,TRBD2,TRBV7-8,NA,TRBJ2-3
TGCGCCAGCAGTGACGGGCTAGCGGGAGTTCTTACAGATACGCAGTATTTT,CASSDGLAGVLTDTQYF,TRBD2,TRBV10-2,NA,TRBJ2-3
TGTGCCAGCAGAAATAGCGGGAACTACAATGAGCAGTTCTTC,CASRNSGNYNEQFF,TRBD2,TRBV14,NA,TRBJ2-1
TGCGCCAGCAGCGTAAGGGACGGCTACACCGGGGAGCTGTTTTTT,CASSVRDGYTGELFF,NA,TRBV4-1,NA,TRBJ2-2
TGTGCCAGCTCACTAACCCCTAGCGGTAGCACAGATACGCAGTATTTT,CASSLTPSGSTDTQYF,TRBD2,TRBV18,NA,TRBJ2-3
TGTGCCAGCAGCCAGATCACGAGGGACCCGTTCTTC,CASSQITRDPFF,NA,TRBV11-2,NA,TRBJ2-1
TGTGCCAGCAGTTTTGGCGGGAGTTACAATGAGCAGTTCTTC,CASSFGGSYNEQFF,TRBD2,TRBV27,once,TRBJ2-1
TGCGCCAGCAGCTTAGGACTCCTGAACACTGAAGCTTTCTTT,CASSLGLLNTEAFF,NA,TRBV5-1,once,TRBJ1-1
TGTGCCAGCAGCTTAGACTCGGGACTGTTTAATTATGGCTACACCTTC,CASSLDSGLFNYGYTF,NA,TRBV11-2,NA,TRBJ1-2
TGTGCCAGCAGCTCCGAAATGGGGACGTCTTCTCACGAGCAGTACTTC,CASSSEMGTSSHEQYF,NA,TRBV7-9,NA,TRBJ2-7
TGCGCCAGCAGCCCCGGACGCGGATCCTACGAGCAGTACTTC,CASSPGRGSYEQYF,NA,TRBV5-1,NA,TRBJ2-7
TGTGCCAGCAGCTCGATCAGTGGGGCCAACGTCCTGACTTTC,CASSSISGANVLTF,NA,TRBV11-2,NA,TRBJ2-6
TGTGCCAGCAGCTCTTATGACAGGGAGGGCTATGGCTACACCTTC,CASSSYDREGYGYTF,TRBD1,TRBV7-9,NA,TRBJ1-2
TGTGCCAGCAGCTCCCCCTGGGACAGGGTCTCTGGAAACACCATATATTTT,CASSSPWDRVSGNTIYF,TRBD1,TRBV7-9,NA,TRBJ1-3
TGTGCCAGTTGTGTGCACTACAATGAGCAGTTCTTC,CASCVHYNEQFF,NA,TRBV28,NA,TRBJ2-1
TGTGCCAGCAGTTCATGGACTGACTCCTACGAGCAGTACTTC,CASSSWTDSYEQYF,NA,TRBV27,NA,TRBJ2-7
TGTGCCAGCAGTCCGGATCCAGGGAGCACTGAAGCTTTCTTT,CASSPDPGSTEAFF,NA,TRBV2,few,TRBJ1-1
TGTGCCAGCAGCTTAGCCGAGGGATCCCAAGAGACCCAGTACTTC,CASSLAEGSQETQYF,NA,TRBV7-9,NA,TRBJ2-5
TGCAGCGGGATGGGAGAGAACACAGATACGCAGTATTTT,CSGMGENTDTQYF,NA,TRBV29-1,NA,TRBJ2-3
TGTGCCTGGAGTGTAGGAGCGGGAGGTGAGCAGTTCTTC,CAWSVGAGGEQFF,TRBD2,TRBV30,NA,TRBJ2-1